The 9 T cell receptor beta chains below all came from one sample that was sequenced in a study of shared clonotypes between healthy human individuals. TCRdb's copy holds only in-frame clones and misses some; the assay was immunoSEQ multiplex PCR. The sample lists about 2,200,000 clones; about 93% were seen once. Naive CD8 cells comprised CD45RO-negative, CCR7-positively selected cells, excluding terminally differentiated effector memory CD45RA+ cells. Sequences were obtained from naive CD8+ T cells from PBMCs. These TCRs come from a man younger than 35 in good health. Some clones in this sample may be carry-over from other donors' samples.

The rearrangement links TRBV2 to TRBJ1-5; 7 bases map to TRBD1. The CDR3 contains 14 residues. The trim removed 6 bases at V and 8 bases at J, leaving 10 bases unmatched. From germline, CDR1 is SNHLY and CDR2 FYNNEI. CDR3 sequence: CASRAGTALEPQHF. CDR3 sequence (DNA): TGTGCCAGCAGGGCTGGGACAGCCCTTGAGCCCCAGCATTTT.

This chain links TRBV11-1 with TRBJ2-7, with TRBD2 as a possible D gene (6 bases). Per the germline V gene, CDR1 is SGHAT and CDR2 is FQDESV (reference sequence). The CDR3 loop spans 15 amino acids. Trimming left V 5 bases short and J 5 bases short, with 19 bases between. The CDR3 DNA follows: TGTGCCAGCAGCCCCCGGGACTCCCTGAGCCACGAGCAGTACTTC. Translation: CASSPRDSLSHEQYF.

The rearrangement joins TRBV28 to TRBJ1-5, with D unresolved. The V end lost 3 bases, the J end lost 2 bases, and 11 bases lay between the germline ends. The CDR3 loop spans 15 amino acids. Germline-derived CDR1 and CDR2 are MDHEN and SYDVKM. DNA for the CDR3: TGTGCCAGCAGTTTCCACGTTGGGGGCAATCAGCCCCAGCATTTT. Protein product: CASSFHVGGNQPQHF.

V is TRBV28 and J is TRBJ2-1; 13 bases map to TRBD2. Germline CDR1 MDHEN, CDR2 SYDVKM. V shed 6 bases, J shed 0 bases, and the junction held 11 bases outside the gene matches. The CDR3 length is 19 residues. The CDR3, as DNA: TGTGCCAGCAGCACTCGGACTAGCGGGAGATCGAGCTCCTACAATGAGCAGTTCTTC. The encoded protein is CASSTRTSGRSSSYNEQFF.

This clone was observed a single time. CDR3 loop: CASSPSRTSGRDTYF. CDR3 nucleotide sequence: TGTGCCAGCAGCCCATCTAGGACTAGCGGGAGGGATACTTACTTC. This chain uses TRBV13 with TRBJ2-5; the match to TRBD2 covers 15 bases. CDR3 length: 15 amino acids. In germline, CDR1 is PRHDT, CDR2 FYEKMQ (reference sequence). Trimming removed 5 bases from V and 14 bases from J; junction bases left unmatched: 12.

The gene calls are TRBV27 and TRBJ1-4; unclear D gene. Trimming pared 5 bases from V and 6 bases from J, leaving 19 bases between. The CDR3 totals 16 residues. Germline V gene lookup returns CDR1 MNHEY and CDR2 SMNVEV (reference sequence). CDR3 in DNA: TGTGCCAGCAGTCTTAACGTCCCGGGGTTGGATGAAAAACTGTTTTTT. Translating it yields CASSLNVPGLDEKLFF.

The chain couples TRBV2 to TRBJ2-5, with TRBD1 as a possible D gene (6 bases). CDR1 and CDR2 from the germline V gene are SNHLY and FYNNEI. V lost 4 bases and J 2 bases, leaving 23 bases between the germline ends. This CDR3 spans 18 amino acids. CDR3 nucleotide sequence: TGTGCCAGCAGTGGGGACCCGGAGGTGGGGACAAATCAAGAGACCCAGTACTTC. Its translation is CASSGDPEVGTNQETQYF.

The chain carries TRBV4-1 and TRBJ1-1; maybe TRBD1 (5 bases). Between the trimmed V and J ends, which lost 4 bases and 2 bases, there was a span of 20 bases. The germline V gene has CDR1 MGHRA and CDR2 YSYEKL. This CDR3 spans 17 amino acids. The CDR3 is CASSPPGPEAVNTEAFF. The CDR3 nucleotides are TGCGCCAGCAGCCCCCCAGGGCCTGAAGCAGTCAACACTGAAGCTTTCTTT.

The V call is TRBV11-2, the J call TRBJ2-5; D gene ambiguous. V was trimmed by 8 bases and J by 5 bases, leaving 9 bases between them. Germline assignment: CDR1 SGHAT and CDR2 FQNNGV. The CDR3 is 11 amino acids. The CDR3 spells CASALEETQYF. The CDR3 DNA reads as TGTGCCAGCGCTCTGGAGGAGACCCAGTACTTC.